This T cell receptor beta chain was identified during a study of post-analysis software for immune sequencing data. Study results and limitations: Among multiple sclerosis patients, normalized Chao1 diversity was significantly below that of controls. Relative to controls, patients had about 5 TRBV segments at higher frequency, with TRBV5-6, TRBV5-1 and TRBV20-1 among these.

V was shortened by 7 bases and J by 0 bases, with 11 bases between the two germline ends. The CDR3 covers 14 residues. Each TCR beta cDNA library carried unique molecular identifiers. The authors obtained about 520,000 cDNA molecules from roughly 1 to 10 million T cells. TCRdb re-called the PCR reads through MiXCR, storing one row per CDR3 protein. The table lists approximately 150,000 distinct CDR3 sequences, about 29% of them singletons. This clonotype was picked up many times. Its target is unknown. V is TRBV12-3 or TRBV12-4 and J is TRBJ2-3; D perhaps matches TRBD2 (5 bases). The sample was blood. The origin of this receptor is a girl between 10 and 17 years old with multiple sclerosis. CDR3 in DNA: TGTGCCAGCAACGAGGGCCTAAGCACAGATACGCAGTATTTT. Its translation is CASNEGLSTDTQYF.